Presented here are 18 T cell receptor beta chains from one specimen sequenced in a study of shared clonotypes between healthy human individuals. Terminally differentiated effector memory CD45RA+ cells were excluded by CCR7 positive selection of CD45RO-negative cells. Generated by immunoSEQ multiplex PCR, the TCRdb table keeps only in-frame clones and is missing some. The repertoire holds a few hundred thousand clones, with about 95% as singletons. The sequenced material came from naive CD8+ T cells sorted from blood. These receptors originate from a woman aged 25 to 39 in good health.

The chain employs TRBV13 and TRBJ1-2, with TRBD1 as a possible D gene (6 bases). V lost 5 bases and J 3 bases, leaving 19 bases between the germline ends. CDR1 is PRHDT and CDR2 is FYEKMQ in the germline V gene (reference sequence). The CDR3 consists of 16 residues. CDR3 DNA: TGTGCCAGCAGCCCCCTCGGTGGACAGACCCACTATGGCTACACCTTC. Residues: CASSPLGGQTHYGYTF. Full variable domain (outside the CDR3, taken from reference TRBV13 and TRBJ1-2): AAGVIQSPRHLIKEKRETATLKCYPIPRHDTVYWYQQGPGQDPQFLISFYEKMQSDKGSIPDRFSAQQFSDYHSELNMSSLELGDSALYFCASSPLGGQTHYGYTFGSGTRLTVV.

V gene TRBV21-1 combines with J gene TRBJ1-3; the table calls TRBD1, which could not be checked here. TRBV21-1 is noted as a pseudogene. The CDR3 has 16 residues. In DNA form, the CDR3 reads TGTGCCAGCAGCAAAAGTAGACAGACCAGTGGAAACACCATATATTTT. This gives the protein CASSKSRQTSGNTIYF.

Comments on this clone: Other DNA sequences in the sample encode the same CDR3. The genes are TRBV4-2 and TRBJ2-7; 13 bases are a match to TRBD2. V lost 4 bases, J lost 1 base, and 1 base stayed unmatched. This CDR3 region has 15 residues. Looked up from germline, CDR1 is LGHNA and CDR2 is YNFKEQ. The CDR3 reads CASSLGLAGSYEQYF. CDR3 nucleotides: TGTGCCAGCAGCCTGGGACTAGCGGGATCCTACGAGCAGTACTTC.

The chain joins TRBV29-1 to TRBJ2-2; no clear D gene. V shed 3 bases and J shed 2 bases, with 10 bases lying between them. Germline assignment: CDR1 SQVTM and CDR2 ANQGSEA. The length of the CDR3 is 14 residues. The CDR3 bases are TGCAGCGTTGATTCACCTCTAAACACCGGGGAGCTGTTTTTT. Amino acid sequence: CSVDSPLNTGELFF.

This clone occurred once. The rearrangement links TRBV19 to TRBJ1-5, with D perhaps TRBD1 (6 bases). This CDR3 is 18 amino acids long. V was trimmed by 1 base and J by 1 base, leaving 17 bases between them. Per germline, CDR1 LNHDA and CDR2 SQIVND (reference sequence). The CDR3 loop reads CASSIAGIRGASNQPQHF. The CDR3 nucleotides read TGTGCCAGTAGTATAGCTGGGATCAGGGGAGCCAGCAATCAGCCCCAGCATTTT.

The J gene is TRBJ2-3, the V gene TRBV29-1; a possible D gene is TRBD1 (6 bases). The CDR3 sequence is 15 residues long. The germline gives CDR1 SQVTM, CDR2 ANQGSEA. Trimming pared 5 bases from V and 2 bases from J, leaving 17 bases between. The CDR3 coding sequence is TGCAGCGTTCCACCGGGACAAGGGTACACAGATACGCAGTATTTT. Protein sequence: CSVPPGQGYTDTQYF.

The chain recombines TRBV28 with TRBJ2-6; D gene unclear. Germline V gene sequence: CDR1 MDHEN, CDR2 SYDVKM. Trimming cost V 3 bases and J 0 bases, with 6 bases left between them. This CDR3 is 15 amino acids long. The CDR3 nucleotides read TGTGCCAGCAGTTTTGGAACCTCTGGGGCCAACGTCCTGACTTTC. Its translation: CASSFGTSGANVLTF.

This chain links TRBV23-1 with TRBJ2-7; 13 bases line up with TRBD2. TRBV23-1 counts as an open reading frame of uncertain function. Trimming cost V 5 bases and J 3 bases; bases outside gene matches: 16. The CDR3 is 19 amino acids. The CDR3 DNA reads TGCGCCAGCAGTTGTCGACCCGGACTAGCGGGAGTAGGACGCTACGAGCAGTACTTC. This codes for CASSCRPGLAGVGRYEQYF.

V and J are TRBV9 and TRBJ2-5; D gene ambiguous. The V gene lost 0 bases and the J gene lost 3 bases, with 6 bases spanning the gap. Germline CDR1 SGDLS, CDR2 YYNGEE. CDR3 length: 13 amino acids. The CDR3: CASSVGSEETQYF. CDR3 nucleotide sequence: TGTGCCAGCAGCGTAGGTTCCGAAGAGACCCAGTACTTC.

The CDR3 spells CASRVREVGETQYF. The DNA of the CDR3 is TGTGCCAGCCGGGTACGGGAGGTGGGAGAGACCCAGTACTTC. This chain uses TRBV6-5 with TRBJ2-5; TRBD2 matches at 7 bases. Unmatched junction bases numbered 10, after V lost 8 bases and J lost 4 bases. This CDR3 comprises 14 residues. Germline values: CDR1 MNHEY, CDR2 SVGAGI.

The chain joins TRBV4-1 to TRBJ2-7; the match to TRBD2 covers 8 bases. V dropped 0 bases and J dropped 3; count of bases not matched to a gene: 10. Germline-derived CDR1 and CDR2 are MGHRA and YSYEKL. The CDR3 has 17 amino acids. The CDR3 bases are TGCGCCAGCAGCCAAGATCGGAATAGCGGGATCTTCTACGAGCAGTACTTC. It codes for CASSQDRNSGIFYEQYF.

The chain couples TRBV28 to TRBJ2-7; maybe TRBD1 (6 bases). CDR1 and CDR2 (germline): MDHEN, SYDVKM. V was cut by 7 bases and J by 2 bases, with 18 bases left in between. The CDR3 has 15 amino acids. The CDR3 is CASNIHREAPYEQYF. CDR3 nucleotides: TGTGCCAGCAACATTCACAGGGAAGCCCCCTACGAGCAGTACTTC.

The chain is built from TRBV5-6 and TRBJ2-3; 9 positions match TRBD2. This CDR3 comprises 16 residues. CDR1 is SGHDT and CDR2 is YYEEEE in the germline V gene. V shed 4 bases and J 0 bases; nucleotides not matched to a gene: 6. Written as DNA, the CDR3 is TGTGCCAGCAGCCCCATAACTAGCGGGAGCACAGATACGCAGTATTTT. Translating it yields CASSPITSGSTDTQYF.

The CDR3 sequence is CASSLGGGLEQFF. In nucleotides, the CDR3 is TGTGCCAGCAGTCTGGGCGGGGGGCTCGAGCAGTTCTTC. The V call is TRBV27, the J call TRBJ2-1; TRBD2 aligns across 8 bases. Per germline, CDR1 MNHEY and CDR2 SMNVEV (reference sequence). The CDR3 covers 13 residues. V was pared by 5 bases and J by 10 bases, with 7 bases of the junction left unmatched.

V gene TRBV28 combines with J gene TRBJ1-1; D is ambiguous. CDR1 and CDR2 from the germline V gene are MDHEN and SYDVKM. The CDR3 is 14 amino acids. V was cut by 6 bases and J by 1 base, with 12 bases left in between. CDR3 in amino acids: CASSPWTTNTEAFF. Here the CDR3 DNA reads TGTGCCAGCAGCCCTTGGACGACGAACACTGAAGCTTTCTTT. The entire variable domain, with the rest obtained from reference TRBV28 and TRBJ1-1, is as follows: DVKVTQSSRYLVKRTGEKVFLECVQDMDHENMFWYRQDPGLGLRLIYFSYDVKMKEKGDIPEGYSVSREKKERFSLILESASTNQTSMYLCASSPWTTNTEAFFGQGTRLTVV.

CDR3 sequence reads: CASSTLAAIYGNEQFF. The CDR3 DNA sequence: TGTGCCAGCAGTACCCTAGCGGCCATTTATGGGAATGAGCAGTTCTTC. The rearrangement links TRBV28 to TRBJ2-1; 7 positions match TRBD2. In germline, CDR1 is MDHEN, CDR2 SYDVKM. The V and J ends lost 5 bases and 7 bases, in that order; junction bases with no gene match: 14. This CDR3 region has 16 residues.

The rearrangement joins TRBV13 to TRBJ2-1; 8 bases line up with TRBD2. Trimming cost V 2 bases and J 2 bases; bases outside gene matches: 5. The CDR3 runs to 16 residues. CDR1 and CDR2 (germline): PRHDT, FYEKMQ (reference sequence). The CDR3 DNA follows: TGTGCCAGCAGCTTAAACCCAGCGGGAGCCTACAATGAGCAGTTCTTC. Encoded protein: CASSLNPAGAYNEQFF.

The rearrangement links TRBV28 to TRBJ2-3; unclear D gene. The CDR3 contains 12 residues. V lost 6 bases and J lost 4, with 8 bases in between. Germline V gene data show CDR1 as MDHEN and CDR2 as SYDVKM. The CDR3 region is CASRRSADTQYF. The CDR3 coding sequence is TGTGCCAGCAGAAGGTCGGCAGATACGCAGTATTTT.